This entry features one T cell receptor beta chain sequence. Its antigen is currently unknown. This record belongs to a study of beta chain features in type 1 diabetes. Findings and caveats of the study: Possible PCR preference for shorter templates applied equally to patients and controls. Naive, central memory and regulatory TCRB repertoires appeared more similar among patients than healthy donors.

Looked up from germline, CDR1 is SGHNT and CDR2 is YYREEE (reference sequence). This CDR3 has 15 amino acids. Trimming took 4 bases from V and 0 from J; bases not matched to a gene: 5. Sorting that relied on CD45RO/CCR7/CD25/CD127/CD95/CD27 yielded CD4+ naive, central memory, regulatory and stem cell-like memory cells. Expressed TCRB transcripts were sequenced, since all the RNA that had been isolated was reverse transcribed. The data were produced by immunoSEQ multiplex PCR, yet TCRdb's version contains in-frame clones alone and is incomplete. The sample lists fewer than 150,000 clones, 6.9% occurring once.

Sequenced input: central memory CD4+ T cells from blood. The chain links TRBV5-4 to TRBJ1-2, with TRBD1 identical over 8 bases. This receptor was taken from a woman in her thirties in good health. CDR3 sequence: CASSRGTGANYGYTF. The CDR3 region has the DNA TGTGCCAGCAGCCGGGGGACAGGAGCTAACTATGGCTACACCTTC.